A single sample is the source of the 18 T cell receptor beta chains below, sequenced in a study of T cells in Graves' hyperthyroidism and ophthalmopathy. Amplification of TCR beta CDR3 regions was performed using RNA transcripts as template. Using the HTBI primer set, a first-round RT-PCR was run on the TCR CDR3. TCRdb recomputed calls from the multiplex PCR reads with MiXCR, one row per CDR3 protein. The sample yields fewer than 350,000 distinct CDR3 sequences, roughly a fifth seen once. The specimen was blood. These TCRs come from a man aged 45 to 65 with Graves' ophthalmopathy.

The chain is built from TRBV7-2 and TRBJ2-5; the D gene is possibly TRBD2 (6 bases). The CDR3 has 15 amino acids. Trimming stripped 2 bases from V and 2 bases from J, with 12 bases between. Germline V CDR1 and CDR2: SGHTA, FQGNSA. The CDR3 protein is CASSLMGGGQETQYF. The CDR3, as DNA: TGTGCCAGCAGCTTAATGGGGGGTGGGCAAGAGACCCAGTACTTC.

The rearrangement joins TRBV4-2 to TRBJ2-2; 13 bases align to TRBD2. The V gene end was trimmed by 1 base and the J gene end by 4 bases; junction bases not matched to a gene: 6. The CDR3 has 18 amino acids. Germline CDR1 reads LGHNA; CDR2 reads YNFKEQ. The CDR3: CASSQGLAGGSSTGELFF. In DNA form, the CDR3 reads TGTGCCAGCAGCCAAGGACTAGCGGGAGGCAGCAGCACCGGGGAGCTGTTTTTT.

This clonotype occurred a few times. The chain joins TRBV27 to TRBJ1-1, with D tentatively TRBD1 (6 bases). V was pared by 5 bases and J by 4 bases, with 14 bases between. This CDR3 spans 14 amino acids. The germline gives CDR1 MNHEY, CDR2 SMNVEV (reference sequence). DNA for the CDR3: TGTGCCAGCAGTCCCATACAGGGTGGCACTGAAGCTTTCTTT. Its protein product is CASSPIQGGTEAFF.

V gene TRBV28 combines with J gene TRBJ2-4; D may be TRBD2 (6 bases). Germline loops: CDR1 MDHEN, CDR2 SYDVKM. The CDR3 is made up of 11 amino acids. V was shortened by 7 bases and J by 8 bases, with 9 bases between the two germline ends. As DNA, the CDR3 is TGTGCCAGCACCCCGGGAGACATTCAGTACTTC. This sequence encodes CASTPGDIQYF.

This clonotype was observed a handful of times. V usage is TRBV29-1 and J usage is TRBJ2-7; 9 bases agree with TRBD2. Germline lookup yields CDR1 SQVTM and CDR2 ANQGSEA. This CDR3 comprises 14 residues. Losses at the gene ends were 1 base for V and 4 bases for J; bases not matched to a gene: 5. CDR3 sequence (DNA): TGCAGCGTTGAAGGAGCTAGCGGGATTTACGAGCAGTACTTC. It encodes CSVEGASGIYEQYF.

V usage is TRBV4-2 and J usage is TRBJ2-7; the match to TRBD2 covers 12 bases. The CDR3 length is 16 residues. The V gene's germline CDR1 is LGHNA and CDR2 YNFKEQ. J was trimmed by 4 bases and V by 0 bases; bases with no gene match: 4. DNA for the CDR3: TGTGCCAGCAGCCAAGAACTAGCGGGAGGTTCGTACGAGCAGTACTTC. Translating gives CASSQELAGGSYEQYF.

At least ten counts were recorded for this clonotype. The chain uses TRBV5-1 and TRBJ1-1; D is perhaps TRBD1 (5 bases). CDR3 size: 15 residues. The germline CDR1 and CDR2 sequences are SGHRS and YFSETQ. V lost 0 bases to trimming and J lost 1 base, with 10 bases between them. Written as DNA, the CDR3 is TGCGCCAGCAGCTTGGAGGGACGGCCGAACACTGAAGCTTTCTTT. Translating it yields CASSLEGRPNTEAFF.

This clonotype occurred many times. The rearrangement uses TRBV30 and TRBJ2-4; 11 bases are shared with TRBD2. The germline CDR1 and CDR2 sequences are GTSNPN and SVGIG (reference sequence). This CDR3 is built from 14 residues. V gave up 7 bases and J gave up 2 bases; unmatched junction bases: 4. This CDR3 reads CAYLAGGPKNIQYF. The CDR3 DNA reads as TGTGCCTACCTAGCGGGAGGCCCCAAAAACATTCAGTACTTC.

This clonotype has a handful of counts. The chain couples TRBV5-5 to TRBJ2-7; D unclear. V was clipped by 3 bases and J by 3 bases, with 16 bases between them. This CDR3 region has 15 residues. Germline loops: CDR1 SGHKS, CDR2 YYEKEE (reference sequence). In DNA form, the CDR3 reads TGTGCCAGCAGCTGGACGCCATCGCCGATCTACGAGCAGTACTTC. Its translation: CASSWTPSPIYEQYF.

This clonotype was detected many times. The chain is built from TRBV28 and TRBJ2-5; possibly TRBD1 for D (6 bases). The CDR3 is 13 amino acids. Trimming removed 7 bases at V and 4 bases at J, with 13 bases between. Looked up from germline, CDR1 is MDHEN and CDR2 is SYDVKM. In DNA form, the CDR3 reads TGTGCCAGCACCCCCGGCAGGGGAGAGACCCAGTACTTC. Protein sequence: CASTPGRGETQYF. The variable domain in full, completed from reference TRBV28 and TRBJ2-5, reads DVKVTQSSRYLVKRTGEKVFLECVQDMDHENMFWYRQDPGLGLRLIYFSYDVKMKEKGDIPEGYSVSREKKERFSLILESASTNQTSMYLCASTPGRGETQYFGPGTRLLVL.

This clonotype has just a few counts. V is TRBV9 and J is TRBJ2-7; TRBD1 matches 8 bases. CDR1 and CDR2 (germline): SGDLS, YYNGEE. The CDR3 is 14 amino acids. The trim removed 0 bases at V and 4 bases at J, leaving 3 bases unmatched. CDR3 sequence: CASSVGQGRYEQYF. The CDR3 DNA reads TGTGCCAGCAGCGTAGGACAGGGGCGGTACGAGCAGTACTTC.

This clonotype came up a few times. The chain is built from TRBV4-1 and TRBJ2-1, with 16 bases lining up with TRBD2. Per germline, CDR1 MGHRA and CDR2 YSYEKL. This CDR3 comprises 18 residues. The ends lost 0 bases at V and 6 bases at J; junction bases unmatched: 5. The CDR3 region is CASSQEGLAGGGGNEQFF. In nucleotides, the CDR3 is TGCGCCAGCAGCCAAGAGGGACTAGCGGGAGGGGGTGGCAATGAGCAGTTCTTC.

The CDR3 DNA is TGTGCCAGCAGTGTAAGAGGGACAGGGCCTGATCAGCCCCAGCATTTT. This translates into CASSVRGTGPDQPQHF. V gene TRBV2 combines with J gene TRBJ1-5; the match to TRBD1 covers 9 bases. The germline CDR1 and CDR2 sequences are SNHLY and FYNNEI. The CDR3 totals 16 residues. Trimming cost V 4 bases and J 5 bases; bases outside gene matches: 9.

This clonotype was picked up many times. V usage is TRBV2 and J usage is TRBJ2-3, with a weak D call TRBD2 (7 bases). The length of the CDR3 is 16 residues. The germline CDR1 and CDR2 sequences are SNHLY and FYNNEI. V was trimmed by 3 bases and J by 3 bases, leaving 16 bases between them. The CDR3 region is CASSEGGHIVTDTQYF. The CDR3 DNA is TGTGCCAGCAGTGAGGGGGGGCACATAGTAACAGATACGCAGTATTTT.

This chain links TRBV5-1 with TRBJ1-2, with D perhaps TRBD1 (6 bases). The CDR3 extends over 13 amino acids. V lost 5 bases and J 2 bases, leaving 10 bases between the germline ends. The germline gives CDR1 SGHRS, CDR2 YFSETQ. The CDR3, as DNA: TGCGCCAGCAGGGAAGGGGGAAACTATGGCTACACCTTC. Its protein product is CASREGGNYGYTF.

Comment on this clonotype: A much more abundant neighbour one base away suggests this may be a read error. V is TRBV28 and J is TRBJ2-7; D may be TRBD2 (5 bases). V lost 5 bases and J 6 bases, leaving 17 bases between the germline ends. CDR1 and CDR2 from the germline V gene are MDHEN and SYDVKM. The CDR3 is 14 residues long. The CDR3 reads CASSLPGKLSEQYF. In DNA, the CDR3 is TGTGCCAGCAGTCTCCCGGGGAAACTGAGCGAGCAGTACTTC.

Turning to this clonotype: Since a much larger clone is just one base distant, this may be a read error. The chain recombines TRBV3-1 with TRBJ2-7; 12 nucleotides match TRBD2. Germline CDR1 reads LGHDT; CDR2 reads YNNKEL (reference sequence). This CDR3 spans 17 amino acids. CDR3 sequence: CASSQLTSGSRRYERYF. The CDR3 nucleotides read TGTGCCAGCAGCCAACTGACTAGCGGGAGTCGTAGGTACGAGCGGTACTTC.

This clonotype was observed a handful of times. The J gene is TRBJ2-3, the V gene TRBV5-1, with 10 bases identical to TRBD2. With 3 bases clipped from V and 4 bases from J, the junction kept 5 bases outside the gene matches. Germline values: CDR1 SGHRS, CDR2 YFSETQ. The CDR3 length is 15 residues. CDR3 residues: CASSSSGSSPDTQYF. CDR3 sequence (DNA): TGCGCCAGCAGCTCTAGCGGGAGTAGTCCAGATACGCAGTATTTT. The whole variable domain, remainder taken from reference TRBV5-1 and TRBJ2-3, is KAGVTQTPRYLIKTRGQQVTLSCSPISGHRSVSWYQQTPGQGLQFLFEYFSETQRNKGNFPGRFSGRQFSNSRSEMNVSTLELGDSALYLCASSSSGSSPDTQYFGPGTRLTVL.